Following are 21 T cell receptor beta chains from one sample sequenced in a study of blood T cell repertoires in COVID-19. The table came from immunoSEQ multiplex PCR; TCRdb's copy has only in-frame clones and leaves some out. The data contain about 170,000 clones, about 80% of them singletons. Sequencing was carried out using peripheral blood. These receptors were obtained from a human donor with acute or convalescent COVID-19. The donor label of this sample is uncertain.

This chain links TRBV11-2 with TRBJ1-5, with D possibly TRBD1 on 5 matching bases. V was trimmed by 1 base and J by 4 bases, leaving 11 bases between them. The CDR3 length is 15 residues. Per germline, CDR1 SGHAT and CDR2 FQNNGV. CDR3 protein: CASSLGLGGNQPQHF. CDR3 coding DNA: TGTGCCAGCAGCTTAGGATTGGGGGGTAATCAGCCCCAGCATTTT.

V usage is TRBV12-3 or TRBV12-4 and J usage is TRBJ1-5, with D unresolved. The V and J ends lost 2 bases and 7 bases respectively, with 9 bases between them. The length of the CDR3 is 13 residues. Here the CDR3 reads CASSLHSTQPQHF. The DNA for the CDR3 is TGTGCCAGCAGTTTACACAGTACCCAGCCCCAGCATTTT.

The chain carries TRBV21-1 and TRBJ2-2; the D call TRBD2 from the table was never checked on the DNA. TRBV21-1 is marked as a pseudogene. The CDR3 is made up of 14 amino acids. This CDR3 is CASNEREDTGELFF. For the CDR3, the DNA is TGTGCCAGCAACGAGCGGGAGGACACCGGGGAGCTGTTTTTT.

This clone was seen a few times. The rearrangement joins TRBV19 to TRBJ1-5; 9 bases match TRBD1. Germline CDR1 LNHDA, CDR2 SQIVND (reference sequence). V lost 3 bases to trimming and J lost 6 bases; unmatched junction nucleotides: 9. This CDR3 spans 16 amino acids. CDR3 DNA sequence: TGTGCCAGTAGTATGGGGGGACAGGGAGGAACTCAGCCCCAGCATTTT. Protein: CASSMGGQGGTQPQHF.

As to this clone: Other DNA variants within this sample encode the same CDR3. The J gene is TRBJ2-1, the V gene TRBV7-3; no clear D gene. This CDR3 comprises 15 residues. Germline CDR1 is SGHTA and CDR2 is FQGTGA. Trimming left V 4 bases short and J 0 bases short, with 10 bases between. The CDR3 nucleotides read TGTGCCAGCAGCTCATCCCCTAGCTCCTACAATGAGCAGTTCTTC. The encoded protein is CASSSSPSSYNEQFF. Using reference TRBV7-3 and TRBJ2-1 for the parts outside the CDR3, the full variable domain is GAGVSQTPSNKVTEKGKYVELRCDPISGHTALYWYRQSLGQGPEFLIYFQGTGAADDSGLPNDRFFAVRPEGSVSTLKIQRTERGDSAVYLCASSSSPSSYNEQFFGPGTRLTVL.

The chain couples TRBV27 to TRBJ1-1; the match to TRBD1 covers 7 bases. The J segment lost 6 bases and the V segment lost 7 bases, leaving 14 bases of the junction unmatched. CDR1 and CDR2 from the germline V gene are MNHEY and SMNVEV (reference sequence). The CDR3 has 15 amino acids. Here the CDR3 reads CASTLRWTGDAEAFF. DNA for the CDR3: TGTGCCAGCACCCTCAGATGGACAGGTGACGCTGAAGCTTTCTTT.

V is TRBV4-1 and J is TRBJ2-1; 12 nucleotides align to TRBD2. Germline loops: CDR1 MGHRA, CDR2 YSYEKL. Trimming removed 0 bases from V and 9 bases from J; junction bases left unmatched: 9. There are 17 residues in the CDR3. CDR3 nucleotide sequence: TGCGCCAGCAGCCAAGAAGAAAGACTAGCGGGGGCGGCTGAGCAGTTCTTC. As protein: CASSQEERLAGAAEQFF.

The CDR3 spells CASSMGQGGLREKLFF. CDR3 DNA sequence: TGTGCCAGTAGTATGGGACAGGGGGGGCTACGAGAAAAACTGTTTTTT. The chain couples TRBV19 to TRBJ1-4; TRBD1 agrees at 11 bases. The CDR3 sequence is 16 residues long. CDR1 LNHDA and CDR2 SQIVND come from the germline V gene (reference sequence). V was pared by 3 bases and J by 8 bases, with 8 bases of the junction left unmatched. Full variable domain (rest looked up from reference TRBV19 and TRBJ1-4): DGGITQSPKYLFRKEGQNVTLSCEQNLNHDAMYWYRQDPGQGLRLIYYSQIVNDFQKGDIAEGYSVSREKKESFPLTVTSAQKNPTAFYLCASSMGQGGLREKLFFGSGTQLSVL.

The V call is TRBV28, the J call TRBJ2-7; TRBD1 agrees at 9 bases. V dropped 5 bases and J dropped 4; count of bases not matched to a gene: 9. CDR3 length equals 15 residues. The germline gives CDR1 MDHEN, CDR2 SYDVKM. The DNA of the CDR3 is TGTGCCAGCAGTCCCGGGAAGACAGGGGGTTACGAGCAGTACTTC. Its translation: CASSPGKTGGYEQYF.

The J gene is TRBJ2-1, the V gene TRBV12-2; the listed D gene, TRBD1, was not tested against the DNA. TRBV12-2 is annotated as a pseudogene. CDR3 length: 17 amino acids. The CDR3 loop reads CASRLDFRGTGHNEQFF. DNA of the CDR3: TGTGCAAGTCGCTTAGATTTCCGGGGGACAGGGCACAATGAGCAGTTCTTC.

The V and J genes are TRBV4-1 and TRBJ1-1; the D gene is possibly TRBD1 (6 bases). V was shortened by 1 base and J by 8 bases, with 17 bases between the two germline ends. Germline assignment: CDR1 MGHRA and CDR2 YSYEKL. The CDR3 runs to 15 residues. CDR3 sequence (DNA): TGCGCCAGCAGCCAAGGCCTAGGGGGGGGCGCCGAAGCTTTCTTT. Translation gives CASSQGLGGGAEAFF.

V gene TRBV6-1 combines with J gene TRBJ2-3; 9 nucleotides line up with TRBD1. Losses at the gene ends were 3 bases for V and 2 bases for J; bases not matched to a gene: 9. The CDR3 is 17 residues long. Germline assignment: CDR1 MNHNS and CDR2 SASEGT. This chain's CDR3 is CASSDRGTGTFTDTQYF. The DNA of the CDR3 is TGTGCCAGCAGTGATAGGGGGACAGGGACCTTCACAGATACGCAGTATTTT.

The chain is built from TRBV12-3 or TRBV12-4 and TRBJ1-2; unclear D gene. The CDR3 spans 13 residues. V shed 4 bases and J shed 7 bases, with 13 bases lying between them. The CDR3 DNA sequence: TGTGCCAGCAGTTCCACCGGGGAGAGTGGCTACACCTTC. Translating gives CASSSTGESGYTF.

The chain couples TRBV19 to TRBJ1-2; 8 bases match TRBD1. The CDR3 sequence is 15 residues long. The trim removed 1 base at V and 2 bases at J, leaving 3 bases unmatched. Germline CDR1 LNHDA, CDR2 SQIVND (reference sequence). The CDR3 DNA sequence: TGTGCCAGTAGTATAGGACAGGGGCTGAACTATGGCTACACCTTC. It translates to CASSIGQGLNYGYTF.

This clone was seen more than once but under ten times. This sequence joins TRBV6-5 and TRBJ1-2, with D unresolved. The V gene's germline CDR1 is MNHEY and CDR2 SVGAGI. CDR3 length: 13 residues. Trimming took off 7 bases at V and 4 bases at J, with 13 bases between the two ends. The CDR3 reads CASTRREIYGYTF. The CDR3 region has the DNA TGTGCCAGCACCCGGAGGGAGATCTATGGCTACACCTTC.

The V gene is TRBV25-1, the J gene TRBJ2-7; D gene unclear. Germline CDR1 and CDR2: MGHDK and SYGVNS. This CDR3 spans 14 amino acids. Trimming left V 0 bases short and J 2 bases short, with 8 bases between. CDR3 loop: CASSEYRLPYEQYF. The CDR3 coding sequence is TGTGCCAGCAGTGAATATAGACTCCCCTACGAGCAGTACTTC.

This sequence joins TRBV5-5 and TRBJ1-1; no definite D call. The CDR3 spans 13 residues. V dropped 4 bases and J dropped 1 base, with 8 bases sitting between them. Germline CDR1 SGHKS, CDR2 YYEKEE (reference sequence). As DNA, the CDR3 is TGTGCCAGCAGCCCCCCGGGGAACACTGAAGCTTTCTTT. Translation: CASSPPGNTEAFF.

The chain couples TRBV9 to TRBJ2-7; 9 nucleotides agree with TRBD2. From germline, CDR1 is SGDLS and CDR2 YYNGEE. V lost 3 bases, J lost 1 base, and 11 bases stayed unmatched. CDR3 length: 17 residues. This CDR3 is CASSGHSASGGSYEQYF. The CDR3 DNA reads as TGTGCCAGCAGCGGCCACAGCGCGAGCGGGGGGTCCTACGAGCAGTACTTC. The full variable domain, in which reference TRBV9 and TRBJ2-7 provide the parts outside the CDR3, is DSGVTQTPKHLITATGQRVTLRCSPRSGDLSVYWYQQSLDQGLQFLIQYYNGEERAKGNILERFSAQQFPDLHSELNLSSLELGDSALYFCASSGHSASGGSYEQYFGPGTRLTVT.

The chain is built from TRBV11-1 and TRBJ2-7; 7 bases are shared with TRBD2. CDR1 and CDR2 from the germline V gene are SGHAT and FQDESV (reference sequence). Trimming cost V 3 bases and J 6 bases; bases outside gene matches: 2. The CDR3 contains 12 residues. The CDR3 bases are TGTGCCAGCAGCTTCCGGGAGGCCGAGCAGTACTTC. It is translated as CASSFREAEQYF. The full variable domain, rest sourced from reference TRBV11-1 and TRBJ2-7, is EAEVAQSPRYKITEKSQAVAFWCDPISGHATLYWYRQILGQGPELLVQFQDESVVDDSQLPKDRFSAERLKGVDSTLKIQPAELGDSAMYLCASSFREAEQYFGPGTRLTVT.

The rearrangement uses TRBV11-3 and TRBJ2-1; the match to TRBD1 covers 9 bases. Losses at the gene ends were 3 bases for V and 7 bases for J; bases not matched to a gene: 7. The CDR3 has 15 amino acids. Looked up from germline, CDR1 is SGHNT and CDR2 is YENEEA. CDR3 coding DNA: TGTGCCAGCAGCTTTACAGGGGGCCCGTGGAATGAGCAGTTCTTC. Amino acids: CASSFTGGPWNEQFF.

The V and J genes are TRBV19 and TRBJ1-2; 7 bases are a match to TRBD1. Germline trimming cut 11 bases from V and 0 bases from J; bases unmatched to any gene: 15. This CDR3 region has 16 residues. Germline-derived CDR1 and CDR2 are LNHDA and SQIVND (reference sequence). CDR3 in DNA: TGTGCCGATTCTCCAGGGGGGCAGGGACCTAACTATGGCTACACCTTC. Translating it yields CADSPGGQGPNYGYTF.